These 13 T cell receptor beta chains originate from one sample sequenced in a study of blood T cells in healthy people across ages. A second PCR of roughly 7 to 11 cycles used a sample-barcoded 5' primer and a J-beta primer mix. TCRdb reprocessed the 5' RACE reads via MiXCR and lists one record per CDR3 protein. Among about 1.7 million distinct CDR3 sequences listed, 28% were seen once. Sequencing was carried out using blood. Every receptor here comes from a woman in her 30s in good health.

The chain links TRBV5-1 to TRBJ2-2; TRBD2 matches 9 bases. There are 16 residues in the CDR3. Unmatched junction bases numbered 5, after V lost 3 bases and J lost 2 bases. Germline values: CDR1 SGHRS, CDR2 YFSETQ. The CDR3 protein is CASSWERGANTGELFF. The DNA of the CDR3 is TGCGCCAGCAGCTGGGAGCGGGGGGCTAACACCGGGGAGCTGTTTTTT.

The chain combines TRBV20-1 with TRBJ1-2, with 7 bases fitting TRBD1. This CDR3 contains 15 residues. Germline V gene data show CDR1 as DFQATT and CDR2 as SNEGSKA (reference sequence). The CDR3 DNA reads TGCAACGGACGCAGTCGCACAGGGGTTAACTATGGCTACACCTTC. As protein: CNGRSRTGVNYGYTF.

The DNA of the CDR3 is TGTGCCAGCAGCGTAGTCAGCGTCCGGGGGGAGACCCAGTACTTC. Protein: CASSVVSVRGETQYF. The chain has TRBV9 and TRBJ2-5; tentative D call: TRBD2 (6 bases). This CDR3 has 15 amino acids. The V gene lost 0 bases and the J gene lost 5 bases, with 14 bases spanning the gap. CDR1 SGDLS and CDR2 YYNGEE come from the germline V gene.

This clonotype was seen at least ten times. The V and J genes are TRBV5-6 and TRBJ1-2, with 9 bases identical to TRBD1. Germline lookup yields CDR1 SGHDT and CDR2 YYEEEE. This CDR3 has 13 residues. With 5 bases clipped from V and 7 bases from J, the junction kept 6 bases outside the gene matches. The CDR3 is CASSPGQGIGYTF. The CDR3 bases are TGTGCCAGCAGTCCGGGACAGGGAATTGGCTACACCTTC. Full variable domain (remainder filled in from reference TRBV5-6 and TRBJ1-2): DAGVTQSPTHLIKTRGQQVTLRCSPKSGHDTVSWYQQALGQGPQFIFQYYEEEERQRGNFPDRFSGHQFPNYSSELNVNALLLGDSALYLCASSPGQGIGYTFGSGTRLTVV.

The gene calls are TRBV3-1 and TRBJ2-4, with 7 bases identical to TRBD2. CDR1 is LGHDT, CDR2 YNNKEL, per germline (reference sequence). The V segment lost 5 bases and the J segment 6 bases; nucleotides outside the gene matches: 13. This CDR3 region has 16 residues. CDR3 nucleotides: TGTGCCAGCAGCGACCGGCGGGGGAGCGCGGGAAACATTCAGTACTTC. Residues: CASSDRRGSAGNIQYF.

The chain uses TRBV24-1 and TRBJ2-1, with 7 nucleotides matching TRBD1. The V segment lost 4 bases and the J segment 6 bases; nucleotides outside the gene matches: 11. Germline V gene lookup returns CDR1 KGHDR and CDR2 SFDVKD. The CDR3 sequence is 16 residues long. The CDR3 here is CATSDGKGAISNEQFF. Here the CDR3 DNA reads TGTGCCACCAGTGACGGGAAGGGGGCGATTTCCAATGAGCAGTTCTTC.

This clonotype was counted only a few times. The chain couples TRBV4-2 to TRBJ2-2, with 8 bases that match TRBD2. This CDR3 is 16 amino acids long. J was trimmed by 5 bases and V by 2 bases; bases with no gene match: 7. Germline lookup yields CDR1 LGHNA and CDR2 YNFKEQ. The chain's CDR3 is CASSQPGLVGTGELFF. The CDR3 region has the DNA TGTGCCAGCAGCCAACCGGGACTAGTAGGGACCGGGGAGCTGTTTTTT.

Here the CDR3 DNA reads TGCAGCGTGCAGAGGGGAGGCGGCAGGGGGCTGACTAGCACAGATACGCAGTATTTT. Its translation is CSVQRGGGRGLTSTDTQYF. This sequence joins TRBV29-1 and TRBJ2-3, with 8 bases that match TRBD1. The CDR3 covers 19 residues. The ends lost 6 bases at V and 0 bases at J; junction bases unmatched: 20. Per the germline V gene, CDR1 is SQVTM and CDR2 is ANQGSEA.

This clonotype has more than one count but fewer than ten. The junction shows a germline mismatch at one end, possibly a read error. The V gene is TRBV5-5, the J gene TRBJ2-1; D ambiguous. This CDR3 has 12 residues. Germline CDR1 reads SGHKS; CDR2 reads YYEKEE (reference sequence). This CDR3 reads CSSSFILNEQFF. CDR3 in DNA: TGTTCCAGCAGCTTTATTCTCAATGAGCAGTTCTTC.

The chain joins TRBV28 to TRBJ2-4; D uncertain. Per germline, CDR1 MDHEN and CDR2 SYDVKM. V was trimmed by 6 bases and J by 0 bases, leaving 15 bases between them. The length of the CDR3 is 16 residues. The chain's CDR3 is CASRTPTRIAKNIQYF. DNA for the CDR3: TGTGCCAGCAGAACTCCAACGCGGATAGCCAAAAACATTCAGTACTTC.

J is TRBJ2-3 and V is TRBV11-2, with 14 bases lining up with TRBD2. There are 15 residues in the CDR3. Germline CDR1 is SGHAT and CDR2 is FQNNGV. After removal of 10 bases from V and 4 bases from J, the junction contained 7 bases not matched to a gene. In nucleotides, the CDR3 is TGTGCCACAGGGACTAGCGGGAGTTGGGCAGATACGCAGTATTTT. Translation: CATGTSGSWADTQYF.

This clonotype was found many times. The chain joins TRBV7-6 to TRBJ1-6; TRBD1 agrees at 11 bases. The V gene's germline CDR1 is SGHVS and CDR2 FNYEAQ. The V and J ends lost 2 bases and 10 bases, in that order; junction bases with no gene match: 7. The CDR3 runs 16 residues. CDR3 residues: CASSLSGQGARSPLHF. As DNA, the CDR3 is TGTGCCAGCAGCTTAAGCGGACAGGGGGCGCGATCACCCCTCCACTTT.

This clonotype was counted a few times. The chain has TRBV12-3 or TRBV12-4 and TRBJ1-6; the D is unclear. CDR3 length: 14 residues. The V gene lost 5 bases and the J gene lost 7 bases, with 12 bases spanning the gap. The CDR3 loop reads CASSPIKNNSPLHF. The CDR3 nucleotides read TGTGCCAGCAGTCCTATAAAGAACAATTCACCCCTCCACTTT.